A single TCR beta chain is shown here with its context. The data were obtained in a study of blood T cell repertoires in COVID-19. V lost 7 bases and J lost 2, with 15 bases in between. Germline CDR1 reads LGHNT; CDR2 reads FRNRAP. There are 15 residues in the CDR3. Here immunoSEQ multiplex PCR was the method, and the copy in TCRdb shows in-frame clones only, minus some. The table shows under 200,000 clones, with approximately 86% occurring only once. The chain combines TRBV12-5 with TRBJ1-5; possibly TRBD1 for D (5 bases). This receptor was obtained from a man between 60 and 75 years old with acute or convalescent COVID-19. Source material: peripheral blood. The CDR3 loop reads CASAPGISGNQPQHF. CDR3 nucleotides: TGTGCTAGTGCCCCAGGGATTTCGGGCAATCAGCCCCAGCATTTT.